This record concerns one T cell receptor beta chain sequence. Its target is not known. These data come from a study of cytomegalovirus exposure and HLA in healthy donors. Study results and caveats: Data from an earlier analysis indicated that most TCR beta V segments were productive either about 90% or about 30% of the time. The study designated some 180 TCR beta chains cytomegalovirus-associated. Later on, a genetic analysis was performed. It linked a missense variant in DCLRE1C with V- and J-gene trimming of TCR beta.

Primers: 60 Vbeta forward and 13 Jbeta reverse. The data were produced by immunoSEQ multiplex PCR, yet TCRdb's version contains in-frame clones alone and is incomplete. The profile shows about 160,000 clones, 70% to 85% of them singletons. The sample taken for sequencing was PBMCs. The origin of this receptor is a man in his forties in good health and CMV-seronegative.

CDR3 loop: CASSLVGLAYTNNEQFF. In nucleotides, the CDR3 is TGCGCCAGCAGCTTAGTGGGACTAGCGTATACCAACAATGAGCAGTTCTTC. The chain uses TRBV5-1 and TRBJ2-1, with TRBD2 identical over 10 bases. Germline CDR1 is SGHRS and CDR2 is YFSETQ. CDR3 length: 17 amino acids. J lost 5 bases, V lost 2 bases, and 10 bases had no gene match. Full variable domain (missing parts from reference TRBV5-1 and TRBJ2-1): KAGVTQTPRYLIKTRGQQVTLSCSPISGHRSVSWYQQTPGQGLQFLFEYFSETQRNKGNFPGRFSGRQFSNSRSEMNVSTLELGDSALYLCASSLVGLAYTNNEQFFGPGTRLTVL.